This TCR beta chain was found in a study of blood T cells in healthy people across ages. Whole-study context: There was about one barcoded beta molecule captured by template switching per two T cells.

The CDR3 is made up of 16 amino acids. V was pared by 1 base and J by 4 bases, with 4 bases of the junction left unmatched. Germline CDR1 reads LGHNA; CDR2 reads YSLEER. Together with a sample-barcoded 5' primer, a J-beta primer mix was included in a second PCR lasting roughly 6 to 12 cycles. TCRdb re-derived calls from the 5' RACE reads in MiXCR, one entry per CDR3 protein. This sample has around 970,000 distinct CDR3 sequences, with roughly 51% found just once. The clonotype comes from an older woman in good health. The material sequenced was blood. The V gene is TRBV4-3, the J gene TRBJ2-3, with TRBD2 identical over 11 bases. DNA of the CDR3: TGCGCCAGCAGCCAAGTAGCGGGAGGGCCGGCAGATACGCAGTATTTT. Encoded protein: CASSQVAGGPADTQYF.